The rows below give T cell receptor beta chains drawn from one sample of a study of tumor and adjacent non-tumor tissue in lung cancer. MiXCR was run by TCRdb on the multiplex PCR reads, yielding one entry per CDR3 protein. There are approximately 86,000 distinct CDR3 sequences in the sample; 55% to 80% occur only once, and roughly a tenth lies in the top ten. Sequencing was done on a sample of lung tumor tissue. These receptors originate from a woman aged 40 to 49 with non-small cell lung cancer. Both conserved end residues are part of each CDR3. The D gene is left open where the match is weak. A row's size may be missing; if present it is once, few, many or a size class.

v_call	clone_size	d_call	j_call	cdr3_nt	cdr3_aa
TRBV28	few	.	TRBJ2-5	TGTGCCAGCAGTTTAAGCGCAGGGGGGAAAAAGACCCAGTACTTC	CASSLSAGGKKTQYF
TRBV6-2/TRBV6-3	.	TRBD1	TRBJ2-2	TGTGCCAGCAGACTATTGGACAGGGACACCGGTAAGCTGTTTTTT	CASRLLDRDTGKLFF
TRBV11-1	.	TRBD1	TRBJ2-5	TGTGTCAACAGCCTTAACGCCGGGACAGTGGAGACCCAGTACTTC	CVNSLNAGTVETQYF
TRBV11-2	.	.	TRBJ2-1	TGTGCCAGCAGCAAGTCACTAGCTGCACTATACAATGAGCACTTCTTC	CASSKSLAALYNEHFF
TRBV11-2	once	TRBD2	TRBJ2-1	TGTGCCAGCAGCATAGGACCACTAGCGAGGCGCAATGAGCAGTTCTTC	CASSIGPLARRNEQFF
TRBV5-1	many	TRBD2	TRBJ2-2	TGCGCCAGCGGGTGGACTAGCGGCTCACCGAACACCGGGGAGCTGTTTTTT	CASGWTSGSPNTGELFF
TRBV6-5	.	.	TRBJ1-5	TGTGCCAGCAGTCCTTCCCCAGATCAGCCCCAACATTTT	CASSPSPDQPQHF
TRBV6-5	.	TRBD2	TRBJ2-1	TGTACCAGCAGACCCTGGACTAGCCTCAAAGAGCAGTTCTTC	CTSRPWTSLKEQFF
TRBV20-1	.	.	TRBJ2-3	TGCAGTGCCCAACCTGTGGGGAAGGATACGCAGTATTTT	CSAQPVGKDTQYF
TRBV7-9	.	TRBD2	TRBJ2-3	TGTGCCAGCAACTTAGCGAGCGGGGGTCGGGATACGCAGTATTTT	CASNLASGGRDTQYF
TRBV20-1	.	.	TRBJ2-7	TGCAATGTTAGCCCTCTCGGATTCACATACGAGCAGTACTTC	CNVSPLGFTYEQYF
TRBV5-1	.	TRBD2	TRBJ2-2	TGCGCCAGCAGCTGGACTAGCGGGAGCTCGAAGACCGGGGAGCTGTTTTTT	CASSWTSGSSKTGELFF
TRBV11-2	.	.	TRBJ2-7	TGTGTCAGCAGGCTCCTCGGTGGGCAGGTGTACTACGAGCAGTACTTC	CVSRLLGGQVYYEQYF
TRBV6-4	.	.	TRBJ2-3	TGTGCCAGCAGTCCCCGAACGGGAGCAACAAATACGCAGTATTTT	CASSPRTGATNTQYF
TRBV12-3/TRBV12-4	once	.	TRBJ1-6	TGTGCTAGCAGTCAACCCAATTCACCCCTCCACTTT	CASSQPNSPLHF
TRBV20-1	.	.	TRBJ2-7	TGCAGTGCCAGCACAATCGGGAGAAGCCACGAGCAGTACTTC	CSASTIGRSHEQYF
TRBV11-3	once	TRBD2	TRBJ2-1	TGTGCCAACGGCAGGCAGGGCGTAGCGGGGTACAATAAGCAGTTCTTC	CANGRQGVAGYNKQFF
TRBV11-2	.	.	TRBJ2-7	TGTGCCAACAGCTTAACCCAGGACATGCAGTACTTC	CANSLTQDMQYF
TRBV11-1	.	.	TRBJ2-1	TGTGCCAGCAGCTTATACGAGGGATGGGATCAGTTCTTC	CASSLYEGWDQFF
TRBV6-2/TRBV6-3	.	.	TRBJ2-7	TGTGCAAGCCTGTCGGCGGCGGCGCGAAGCTACGAGCAGTACTTC	CASLSAAARSYEQYF
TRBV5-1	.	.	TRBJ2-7	TGCGCCGGCAGCTTAGGAGATCACGAGCAGTACTTC	CAGSLGDHEQYF
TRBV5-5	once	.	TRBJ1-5	TGTGCCAGCAGTTTTGTAGTAGGATCAGGAAGCAGTCAGCCTCAGCATTTT	CASSFVVGSGSSQPQHF
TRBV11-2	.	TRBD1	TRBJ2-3	TGTGCCAGCAGCCCGGACAGGGATACGCAGTATTTT	CASSPDRDTQYF
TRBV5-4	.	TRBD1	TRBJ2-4	TGTGTCAGCAGCCGCGGACAGGAAAACATTCATTACTTC	CVSSRGQENIHYF
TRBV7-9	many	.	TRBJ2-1	TGTGCCAGCAGACCTACCTCTAGCGTCGATGAGCAGTTCTTC	CASRPTSSVDEQFF
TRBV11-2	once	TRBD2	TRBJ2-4	TGTGCCAGCAGCCCGGTGCGGGAGTTAGCGAATAACATTCAGTACTTC	CASSPVRELANNIQYF
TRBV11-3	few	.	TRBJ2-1	TGTGCCGGCAGCGGTCCGGGATTAGCGGCCAACAATGAGCAGTTCTTC	CAGSGPGLAANNEQFF
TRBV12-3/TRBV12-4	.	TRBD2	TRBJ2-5	TGTGCCAGCAGTGAGGGACTAGCGGGCCGCGAGACCCAGTACTTC	CASSEGLAGRETQYF
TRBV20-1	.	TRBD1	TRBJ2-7	TGCAGTGCCCAGGGACAGACCTACAAGCAGTATTTC	CSAQGQTYKQYF
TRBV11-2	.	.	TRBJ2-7	TGTGCCAGCAACCCGAACAGGGATATGGAGCGGTACTTC	CASNPNRDMERYF
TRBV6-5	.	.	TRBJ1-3	TGTGCCAGCAGCCCCGGGGAAGGGATAAACAGCGTACATTTT	CASSPGEGINSVHF
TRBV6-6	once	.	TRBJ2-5	TGTGCCAGCAGACCTATTAACGGGGGTATTGGAGAGACACAGTACTTC	CASRPINGGIGETQYF
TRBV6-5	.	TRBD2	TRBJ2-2	TGTGCCAACAGACTAGCTCCGAACACCGGGGAGCTGTTCTTT	CANRLAPNTGELFF
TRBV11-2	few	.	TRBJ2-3	TGTGCCAGCAACCCTGACACAGATACGCAGTATTTT	CASNPDTDTQYF
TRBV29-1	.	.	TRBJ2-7	TGCAGTGTTGAAAGTGAATCCGATCACTACTTC	CSVESESDHYF
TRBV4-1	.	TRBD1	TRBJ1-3	TGTGCCAGCAGCCAGGACAGGGCTGGAAACAGTATATATTTT	CASSQDRAGNSIYF
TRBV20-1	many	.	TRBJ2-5	TGCAGTGCTAGAGCGACTTTTGGGACCCAGTACTTC	CSARATFGTQYF
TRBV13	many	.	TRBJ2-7	TGTGCCAGCAGCCCTCGGACAGCTTACGAGCAGTACTTC	CASSPRTAYEQYF
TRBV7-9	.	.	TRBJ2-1	TGTGCCAGCAGCTTAGATGGATCCCCCAAAGAGCAGTTCTTC	CASSLDGSPKEQFF
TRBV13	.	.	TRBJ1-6	TGTGCCAATAGCACAAACAAGGGGGTGCATTCACCCCTCCACTTT	CANSTNKGVHSPLHF
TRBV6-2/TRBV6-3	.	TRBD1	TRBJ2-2	TGTGCCAACTCTGGGACAGAGGGCCAAGCCGGGACCGGTGAGCTGTTTTTT	CANSGTEGQAGTGELFF
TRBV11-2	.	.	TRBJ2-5	TGTGCCAGCAGCCTCTCTAGGGGCCCAGAGACCCAGTGCTTC	CASSLSRGPETQCF
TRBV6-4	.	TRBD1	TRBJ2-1	TGTGCTAGCAGTGACAGACAGGGGGCGAATGAGCAGTTCTTC	CASSDRQGANEQFF
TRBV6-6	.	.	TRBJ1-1	TGTGCCAGCAGCTCCAGTGGTATCGCTGAAACTTTCTTT	CASSSSGIAETFF
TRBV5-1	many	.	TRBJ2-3	TGCGCCAGTAAGACTCAAGGGGGAGATACGCAGTATTTT	CASKTQGGDTQYF
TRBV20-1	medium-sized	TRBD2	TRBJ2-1	TGCAGTGCTAACACTTTGAGCGGGGGGAACTACAATGAGCAGTTCTTC	CSANTLSGGNYNEQFF
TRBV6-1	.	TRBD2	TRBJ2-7	TGTGCCAGCCAGACGGGACGGGGGGTATACGAGCAGTACTTC	CASQTGRGVYEQYF
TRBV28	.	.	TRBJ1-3	TGTGCCAGCAAGGTATTGGGAGGGGATGGAAACACCATATATTTT	CASKVLGGDGNTIYF
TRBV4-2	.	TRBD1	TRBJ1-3	TGTGCCAGCAACCCGCAACAGGGGGATAGAAGAAACACCATATATTTT	CASNPQQGDRRNTIYF
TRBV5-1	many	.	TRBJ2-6	TGCGCCAGCAGTAGGGGCTCAGGGGCCAACGTCCTGACTTTC	CASSRGSGANVLTF
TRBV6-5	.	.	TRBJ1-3	TGTGCCAGTAGTTTTCGGATAGGAAGCTCTGGAAACACCATATATTTT	CASSFRIGSSGNTIYF
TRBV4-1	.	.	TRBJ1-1	TGCGCCAACAGCCAAGTGTATTTCTGGGACACTGAAGCTTTCTTT	CANSQVYFWDTEAFF
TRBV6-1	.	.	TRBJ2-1	TGTGCCAGTAATGGTACCTTTGAGCAGTTCTTC	CASNGTFEQFF
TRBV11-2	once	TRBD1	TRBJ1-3	TGTGCCAGCAGCTTAACTCAGGGGGCCATATATTTC	CASSLTQGAIYF